The 8 T cell receptor beta chains listed next were all sequenced from one sample in a study of cytomegalovirus exposure and HLA in healthy donors. PCR employed 60 Vbeta and 13 Jbeta primers. Assay: immunoSEQ multiplex PCR; the TCRdb copy retains only in-frame clones and omits some. The sample records approximately 180,000 clones, 60% to 80% being singletons. Sequencing was performed on PBMCs. Receptor source: a man aged 40-49 years in good health and CMV-seropositive.

This clone has more than one count but fewer than ten. J is TRBJ2-1 and V is TRBV7-7; 7 bases line up with TRBD1. This CDR3 is 13 amino acids long. From germline, CDR1 is SSHAT and CDR2 FNYEAQ (reference sequence). The junction had 3 bases not matched to a gene; V was cut back by 5 bases and J by 5 bases. CDR3 nucleotides: TGTGCCAGCAGCCCGGACAGGCACAATGAGCAGTTCTTC. Translation gives CASSPDRHNEQFF. Using reference TRBV7-7 and TRBJ2-1 for the parts outside the CDR3, the full variable domain is GAGVSQSPRYKVTKRGQDVTLRCDPISSHATLYWYQQALGQGPEFLTYFNYEAQPDKSGLPSDRFSAERPEGSISTLTIQRTEQRDSAMYRCASSPDRHNEQFFGPGTRLTVL.

This clone appeared a few times. A read error may account for a junction end that differs from germline. The chain recombines TRBV5-6 with TRBJ2-7; 11 nucleotides match TRBD2. This CDR3 contains 13 residues. CDR1 is SGHDT, CDR2 YYEEEE, per germline. The CDR3 DNA follows: TGTGCCAGCAGAGCCGGGACTAGCGGAAGAGAATTATTC. It translates to CASRAGTSGRELF.

The CDR3: CASSLELAANNEQFF. The CDR3 DNA follows: TGCGCCAGCAGCTTGGAACTAGCGGCCAACAATGAGCAGTTCTTC. The chain couples TRBV5-1 to TRBJ2-1, with 8 nucleotides matching TRBD2. V shed 0 bases, J shed 5 bases, and the junction held 4 bases outside the gene matches. This CDR3 is built from 15 residues. The germline gives CDR1 SGHRS, CDR2 YFSETQ.

The chain couples TRBV19 to TRBJ2-1; 7 positions agree with TRBD1. V shed 1 base, J shed 4 bases, and the junction held 4 bases outside the gene matches. CDR1 and CDR2 (germline): LNHDA, SQIVND (reference sequence). The CDR3 has 15 residues. The CDR3 protein is CASSIGQGLYNEQFF. The CDR3 DNA reads as TGTGCCAGTAGTATAGGACAGGGATTGTACAATGAGCAGTTCTTC.

This chain joins TRBV11-3 and TRBJ2-1; D unresolved. The CDR3 covers 17 residues. The V gene's germline CDR1 is SGHNT and CDR2 YENEEA. The ends were cut back, 5 bases at V and 0 bases at J, with 17 bases in the middle. CDR3 coding DNA: TGTGCCAGCAGCCCTCGTTCGGGTCAGACCTCCTACAATGAGCAGTTCTTC. As protein: CASSPRSGQTSYNEQFF.

The J gene is TRBJ2-5, the V gene TRBV5-1; no firm D call. Trimming took 1 base from V and 2 from J, leaving 12 bases between them. The CDR3 sequence is 15 residues long. The V gene's germline CDR1 is SGHRS and CDR2 YFSETQ. CDR3 in DNA: TGCGCCAGCAGCTTGTTCGCTAGTGATCAAGAGACCCAGTACTTC. Translating it yields CASSLFASDQETQYF.

The chain is built from TRBV5-8 and TRBJ1-3; no definite D call. V was cut by 2 bases and J by 6 bases, with 15 bases left in between. The CDR3 contains 15 residues. Per germline, CDR1 SGHTS and CDR2 YDEGEE. CDR3 in DNA: TGTGCCAGCAGCTTTCTGGGGAGTAACGAAAACACCATATATTTT. Translation: CASSFLGSNENTIYF.

The chain recombines TRBV12-5 with TRBJ2-1, with D possibly being TRBD2 (5 bases). Germline V gene sequence: CDR1 LGHNT, CDR2 FRNRAP. There are 14 residues in the CDR3. Trimming took off 6 bases at V and 2 bases at J, with 11 bases between the two ends. Written as DNA, the CDR3 is TGTGCTAGTGGGGAGAGCGGACCCTACAATGAGCAGTTCTTC. Its protein is CASGESGPYNEQFF.